This T cell receptor (beta chain) came from a study of blood T cell repertoires in COVID-19. The wider study: Some COVID-19 samples were acute and others convalescent; all came from the United States, Italy and Spain.

The ends were cut back, 0 bases at V and 7 bases at J, with 12 bases in the middle. This CDR3 has 15 amino acids. The germline gives CDR1 KGHSH, CDR2 LQKENI. Recovery meant two consecutive negative NP/OP PCR tests, professional clearance, or resolved symptoms. Sequencing used immunoSEQ multiplex PCR; TCRdb keeps in-frame clones, though not all of them. This sample has roughly 370,000 clones, with approximately 90% found just once. The sequencing input was PBMCs or T cells enriched from blood (not recorded which). The chain joins TRBV18 to TRBJ1-4; possibly TRBD1 for D (5 bases). The clonotype comes from a woman aged 45-65 years who had recovered from COVID-19. The CDR3 DNA reads as TGTGCCAGCTCACCACCGGGCAGGGAGGGTGAAAAACTGTTTTTT. Protein sequence: CASSPPGREGEKLFF.